This paragraph reports one T cell receptor beta chain. Its target is not known. The germline V gene has CDR1 MNHEY and CDR2 SVGAGI. The CDR3 is 15 residues long. Trimming cost V 5 bases and J 4 bases; bases outside gene matches: 9. The data derive from a study of T cells in localized non-small cell lung cancer. Whole-study results and caveats: When the top 100 tumor clones were examined, a median about 60 of them also appeared in the adjacent lung, which was paired and uninvolved.

TCRdb's copy holds only in-frame clones and misses some; the assay was immunoSEQ multiplex PCR. This sample yields about 59,000 clones, of which roughly nine tenths are seen a single time; roughly 1.8% belongs to the top ten. Sequenced material: peripheral blood, taken before any cancer treatment. The receptor was derived from a woman between 40 and 69 years old with stage I lung adenocarcinoma. This chain links TRBV6-5 with TRBJ1-1; 8 bases line up with TRBD1. The CDR3 sequence is CASSPRQGIPTEAFF. The DNA for the CDR3 is TGTGCCAGCAGTCCTCGACAGGGGATACCCACTGAAGCTTTCTTT.